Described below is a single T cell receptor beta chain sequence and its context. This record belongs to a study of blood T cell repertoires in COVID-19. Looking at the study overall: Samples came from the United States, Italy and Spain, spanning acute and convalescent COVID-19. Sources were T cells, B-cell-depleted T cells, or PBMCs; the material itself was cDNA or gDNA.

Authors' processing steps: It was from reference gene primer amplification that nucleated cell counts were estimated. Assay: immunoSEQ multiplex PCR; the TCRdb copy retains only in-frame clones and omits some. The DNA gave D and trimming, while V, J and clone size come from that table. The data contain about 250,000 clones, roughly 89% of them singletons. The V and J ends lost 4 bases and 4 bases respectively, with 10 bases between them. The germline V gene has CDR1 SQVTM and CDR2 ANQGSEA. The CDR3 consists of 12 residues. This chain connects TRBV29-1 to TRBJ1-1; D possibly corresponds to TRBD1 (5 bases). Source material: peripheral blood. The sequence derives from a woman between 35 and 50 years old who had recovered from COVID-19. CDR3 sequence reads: CSVVRRGTEAFF. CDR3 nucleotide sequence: TGCAGCGTTGTACGAAGGGGCACTGAAGCTTTCTTT.